The 4 T cell receptor beta chains in this list originate from one sample, sequenced in a study of shared clonotypes between healthy human individuals. Profiling relied on immunoSEQ multiplex PCR, and the TCRdb table lists in-frame clones only, not all of them. The top ten clones hold over 1.5% of a sample with roughly 640,000 clones, over 65% of them seen once. Source material: memory CD4+ T cells sorted from blood. As for subset: CD45RA-negative fraction. These receptors all come from a woman between 25 and 40 years old in good health.

The chain employs TRBV5-1 and TRBJ1-2; TRBD1 might be the D (6 bases). The length of the CDR3 is 14 residues. Germline values: CDR1 SGHRS, CDR2 YFSETQ. V gave up 1 base and J gave up 6 bases, with 13 bases separating them. The CDR3 bases are TGCGCCAGCAGCTTGTGGGGGCGCGAAAATGGCTACACCTTC. Translating it yields CASSLWGRENGYTF.

The chain employs TRBV5-1 and TRBJ1-1; D not certain. The germline V gene has CDR1 SGHRS and CDR2 YFSETQ. CDR3 size: 14 residues. V lost 9 bases and J lost 1, with 16 bases in between. The CDR3 reads CATSANLENTEAFF. CDR3 coding DNA: TGCGCCACCTCCGCTAACCTAGAGAACACTGAAGCTTTCTTT.

The gene calls are TRBV10-1 and TRBJ1-1, with unresolved D. CDR1 WNHNN and CDR2 SYGVQD come from the germline V gene (reference sequence). Trimming left V 3 bases short and J 11 bases short, with 16 bases between. This CDR3 has 13 amino acids. The CDR3 is CASSEFSRSRAFF. The CDR3, as DNA: TGCGCCAGCAGTGAATTTTCGAGGTCTAGGGCTTTCTTT.

The chain's CDR3 is CASSYERGGYTF. The CDR3 DNA reads as TGTGCCAGCAGTTACGAGCGGGGGGGCTACACCTTC. V is TRBV6-6 and J is TRBJ1-2; D might be TRBD1 (5 bases). CDR1 is MNHNY and CDR2 is SVGAGI in the germline V gene (reference sequence). The CDR3 runs 12 residues. Between the trimmed V and J ends, which lost 2 bases and 8 bases, there was a span of 9 bases.